One sample yielded the 21 T cell receptor beta chains listed below, sequenced in a study of T-cell memory formation after mild COVID-19. TCRdb fed the 5' RACE reads into MiXCR, producing one record per CDR3 protein. The top ten clones hold 20% to 25% of a sample with roughly 240,000 distinct CDR3 sequences, roughly 15% of them seen once. Sample: PBMCs or a T cell subset sorted from them (not recorded which). The receptors here all came from a man aged 18 to 29 who had mild COVID-19 (a few samples of this study predate the infection). Cell type and time point are not known.

This clonotype was counted a few times. The chain combines TRBV19 with TRBJ2-5; D assignment may be TRBD1 or TRBD2 (5 bases each). This CDR3 spans 15 amino acids. V was pared by 9 bases and J by 0 bases, with 17 bases between. Germline CDR1 and CDR2: LNHDA and SQIVND (reference sequence). Here the CDR3 DNA reads TGTGCCAGCGGGCTCGGGGCACAGTACCAAGAGACCCAGTACTTC. Translating gives CASGLGAQYQETQYF. Drawing the rest from reference TRBV19 and TRBJ2-5, the complete variable domain is DGGITQSPKYLFRKEGQNVTLSCEQNLNHDAMYWYRQDPGQGLRLIYYSQIVNDFQKGDIAEGYSVSREKKESFPLTVTSAQKNPTAFYLCASGLGAQYQETQYFGPGTRLLVL.

The CDR3 nucleotides are TGTGCCAGCAGATCAGACAGGGGGAGGCCCCAGCATTTT. It translates to CASRSDRGRPQHF. The V gene is TRBV12-3 or TRBV12-4, the J gene TRBJ1-5; 9 nucleotides align to TRBD1. The length of the CDR3 is 13 residues. V lost 6 bases, J lost 9 bases, and 6 bases stayed unmatched.

The chain carries TRBV6-1 and TRBJ1-2, with 8 positions matching TRBD1. The germline CDR1 and CDR2 sequences are MNHNS and SASEGT. Trimming took 2 bases from V and 5 from J; bases not matched to a gene: 7. CDR3 length equals 15 residues. The CDR3 DNA follows: TGTGCCAGCAGTGAAAACGGACAGGGCATGTATGGCTACACCTTC. This sequence encodes CASSENGQGMYGYTF.

The chain is built from TRBV6-2 or TRBV6-3 and TRBJ2-5; D gene ambiguous. Trimming removed 8 bases at V and 1 base at J, with 11 bases between. The germline CDR1 and CDR2 sequences are MNHEY and SVGEGT. This CDR3 is built from 13 residues. The CDR3 DNA follows: TGTGCCAGCTCGGGCTACCTCCAAGAGACCCAGTACTTC. Translation gives CASSGYLQETQYF.

This clonotype was counted a few times. This chain joins TRBV25-1 and TRBJ1-4; TRBD1 matches at 7 bases. CDR3 size: 15 residues. The V and J ends lost 3 bases and 8 bases, in that order; junction bases with no gene match: 9. CDR1 and CDR2 (germline): MGHDK, SYGVNS. DNA of the CDR3: TGTGCCAGCAGTGATAGCAGGGGGGCTCGGGAAAAACTGTTTTTT. It is translated as CASSDSRGAREKLFF.

The chain uses TRBV6-1 and TRBJ2-7, with D possibly matching TRBD1 (5 bases). CDR3 length: 15 amino acids. V gave up 3 bases and J gave up 4 bases, with 16 bases separating them. Germline V gene data show CDR1 as MNHNS and CDR2 as SASEGT. CDR3 in amino acids: CASSDWLAGSYEQYF. The CDR3 DNA sequence: TGTGCCAGCAGTGATTGGTTGGCAGGGTCTTACGAGCAGTACTTC.

This clonotype was seen a handful of times. The genes are TRBV20-1 and TRBJ2-7, with 7 bases that match TRBD2. Germline loops: CDR1 DFQATT, CDR2 SNEGSKA (reference sequence). The J segment lost 2 bases and the V segment lost 5 bases, leaving 3 bases of the junction unmatched. There are 12 residues in the CDR3. In DNA, the CDR3 is TGCAGTGCTCAGAGCGGGGCCTACGAGCAGTACGTC. Translated, it gives CSAQSGAYEQYV.

This clonotype showed up just a few times. CDR3 bases: TGTGCCAGCAAAACAGGGGGGGATGAAGCTTTCTTT. Translated: CASKTGGDEAFF. The gene calls are TRBV18 and TRBJ1-1; TRBD1 agrees at 8 bases. J lost 7 bases, V lost 8 bases, and 6 bases had no gene match. This CDR3 is 12 amino acids long. CDR1 is KGHSH, CDR2 LQKENI, per germline.

This clonotype was counted many times. The junction shows a germline mismatch at one end, possibly a read error. This chain uses TRBV7-7 with TRBJ2-3; 7 bases line up with TRBD2. This CDR3 has 15 residues. Germline V gene data show CDR1 as SSHAT and CDR2 as FNYEAQ (reference sequence). The CDR3 here is CASSLGGTITDTQYF. In DNA form, the CDR3 reads TGTGCTAGCAGCTTGGGGGGGACTATCACAGATACGCAGTATTTT.

This clonotype appeared many times. The rearrangement uses TRBV29-1 and TRBJ2-1, with D perhaps TRBD2 (6 bases). V was pared by 4 bases and J by 6 bases, with 10 bases between. Germline V CDR1 and CDR2: SQVTM, ANQGSEA. The CDR3 totals 12 residues. DNA for the CDR3: TGCAGCGTTGGTTCGGGGGTCAATGAGCAGTTCTTC. This encodes CSVGSGVNEQFF.

This clonotype was recorded a few times. The chain uses TRBV15 and TRBJ2-1; D gene uncertain. V shed 0 bases and J shed 9 bases, with 6 bases lying between them. The CDR3 spans 12 residues. Germline values: CDR1 LNHNV, CDR2 YYDKDF (reference sequence). The CDR3 loop reads CATSRDQGEQFF. DNA of the CDR3: TGTGCCACCAGCAGAGATCAAGGTGAGCAGTTCTTC.

The chain has TRBV4-2 and TRBJ2-7; D gene ambiguous. Germline CDR1 and CDR2: LGHNA and YNFKEQ. Trimming pared 0 bases from V and 3 bases from J, leaving 12 bases between. The CDR3 totals 15 residues. DNA for the CDR3: TGTGCCAGCAGCCAAGATGTAGACCGCCACTACGAGCAGTACTTC. Amino acids: CASSQDVDRHYEQYF.

The gene calls are TRBV5-1 and TRBJ2-5, with 8 positions matching TRBD1. This CDR3 has 15 residues. CDR1 and CDR2 (germline): SGHRS, YFSETQ. After removal of 4 bases from V and 1 base from J, the junction contained 6 bases not matched to a gene. The CDR3 DNA follows: TGCGCCAGCAGCGTCAGACAGGGGCCCCAAGAGACCCAGTACTTC. Translation gives CASSVRQGPQETQYF.

This clonotype was observed a handful of times. The rearrangement joins TRBV9 to TRBJ2-2, with 13 positions matching TRBD2. The germline CDR1 and CDR2 sequences are SGDLS and YYNGEE. Germline trimming cut 0 bases from V and 4 bases from J; bases unmatched to any gene: 3. The CDR3 extends over 17 amino acids. In DNA form, the CDR3 reads TGTGCCAGCAGCGTAGGGGGACTAGCGGGGAGCACCGGGGAGCTGTTTTTT. Amino acid sequence: CASSVGGLAGSTGELFF.

The V gene is TRBV5-1, the J gene TRBJ2-3; 7 bases line up with TRBD2. V was pared by 1 base and J by 2 bases, with 10 bases of the junction left unmatched. Per germline, CDR1 SGHRS and CDR2 YFSETQ. The CDR3 is made up of 17 amino acids. The CDR3 loop reads CASSLPFASGTTDTQYF. The DNA for the CDR3 is TGCGCCAGCAGCTTGCCCTTTGCTAGCGGAACCACAGATACGCAGTATTTT.

The V gene is TRBV11-2, the J gene TRBJ2-1, with D possibly TRBD2 on 7 matching bases. Germline assignment: CDR1 SGHAT and CDR2 FQNNGV. The CDR3 extends over 16 amino acids. The germline V and J ends were trimmed by 1 base and 7 bases, with 17 bases remaining between them. CDR3 nucleotides: TGTGCCAGCAGCTTAGTTGTAGGGGGGGGCCTTAATGAGCAGTTCTTC. Translating gives CASSLVVGGGLNEQFF.

This clonotype was counted only a few times. The rearrangement links TRBV6-5 to TRBJ2-4; 7 bases align to TRBD1. The CDR3 sequence is 13 residues long. Germline values: CDR1 MNHEY, CDR2 SVGAGI. Trimming at V came to 5 bases and at J to 4 bases, leaving 2 bases not matched to a gene. CDR3 in DNA: TGTGCCAGCAGTCCGGGACAGAAAAACATTCAGTACTTC. Protein: CASSPGQKNIQYF.

The sample holds a few counts of this clonotype. CDR3 in amino acids: CSVGEETQYF. The CDR3 DNA reads TGCAGCGTTGGAGAGGAGACCCAGTACTTC. The V call is TRBV29-1, the J call TRBJ2-5; D unresolved. Trimming removed 4 bases at V and 5 bases at J, with 5 bases between. Germline CDR1 SQVTM, CDR2 ANQGSEA. The CDR3 covers 10 residues.

This chain connects TRBV3-1 to TRBJ2-5; D gene uncertain. Germline V lookup: CDR1 LGHDT, CDR2 YNNKEL (reference sequence). Trimming took 0 bases from V and 4 from J, leaving 15 bases between them. CDR3 length: 16 residues. The CDR3 region is CASSQDLFTQTETQYF. The CDR3 nucleotides read TGTGCCAGCAGCCAAGATCTCTTCACACAGACAGAGACCCAGTACTTC.

The J gene is TRBJ2-2, the V gene TRBV12-3 or TRBV12-4, with D perhaps matching TRBD1 (5 bases). The V end was cut by 4 bases, the J end by 5 bases, with 11 bases between. CDR3 length: 14 residues. CDR3 sequence (DNA): TGTGCCAGCAGTTGGGGCGTGAGTACCGGGGAGCTGTTTTTT. This sequence encodes CASSWGVSTGELFF.

The chain uses TRBV20-1 and TRBJ2-2, with D possibly being TRBD1 (5 bases). V was shortened by 1 base and J by 3 bases, with 9 bases between the two germline ends. CDR3 size: 14 residues. CDR1 is DFQATT and CDR2 is SNEGSKA in the germline V gene (reference sequence). CDR3 protein: CSARVRQYTGELFF. CDR3 coding DNA: TGCAGTGCTAGAGTTCGACAGTACACCGGGGAGCTGTTTTTT.